This passage covers 5 T cell receptor beta chains from one sample sequenced in a study of patients and donors after allogeneic stem cell transplantation. From the RT-PCR reads, TCRdb called clonotypes with MiXCR, one entry per CDR3 protein. The repertoire consists of 190,000 or so distinct CDR3 sequences, with around 40% occurring once and the leading ten covering 9.5% to 13%. The sequencing input was blood, either unsorted or a sorted T cell fraction (not recorded which). These TCRs come from a human donor who was either an allogeneic HSCT recipient or a stem cell or donor lymphocyte infusion donor (not recorded which). It is not recorded whose cells these are; they may come from a transplant donor.

This clonotype turned up a few times. The rearrangement uses TRBV9 and TRBJ1-5; D not resolved. Germline values: CDR1 SGDLS, CDR2 YYNGEE. Deletions cut 2 bases from V and 2 bases from J, with 11 bases between. CDR3 length: 15 residues. CDR3 in amino acids: CASSVGVGGNQPQHF. Written as DNA, the CDR3 is TGTGCCAGCAGCGTTGGTGTTGGAGGCAATCAGCCCCAGCATTTT.

This chain uses TRBV5-1 with TRBJ1-1, with D possibly TRBD1 on 6 matching bases. V was pared by 4 bases and J by 2 bases, with 18 bases between. Germline assignment: CDR1 SGHRS and CDR2 YFSETQ. The length of the CDR3 is 16 residues. CDR3 DNA sequence: TGCGCCAGCAGCCCACAGGGCGGGGGGGCCAACACTGAAGCTTTCTTT. This translates into CASSPQGGGANTEAFF.

The chain couples TRBV2 to TRBJ2-7; 9 bases line up with TRBD1. The CDR3 sequence is 12 residues long. With 10 bases clipped from V and 5 bases from J, the junction kept 6 bases outside the gene matches. Looked up from germline, CDR1 is SNHLY and CDR2 is FYNNEI. The CDR3 region has the DNA TGTGCCACCTCACAGGGGGCCCACGAGCAGTACTTC. It translates to CATSQGAHEQYF.

The chain recombines TRBV6-6 with TRBJ1-3; D is uncertain. The length of the CDR3 is 11 residues. Between the trimmed V and J ends, which lost 6 bases and 10 bases, there was a span of 10 bases. Germline values: CDR1 MNHNY, CDR2 SVGAGI (reference sequence). DNA for the CDR3: TGTGCCAGCAGCACACAACAAACCATATATTTT. It yields the protein CASSTQQTIYF.

The chain combines TRBV2 with TRBJ2-5; 7 nucleotides align to TRBD2. Germline V gene data show CDR1 as SNHLY and CDR2 as FYNNEI. V dropped 3 bases and J dropped 0; count of bases not matched to a gene: 10. The CDR3 length is 17 residues. The CDR3 here is CASSDGPAGRYQETQYF. As DNA, the CDR3 is TGTGCCAGCAGTGATGGACCAGCGGGGAGGTACCAAGAGACCCAGTACTTC.